These T cell receptor beta chains were read from a single sample in a study of cytomegalovirus exposure and HLA in healthy donors. Sequencing was performed with immunoSEQ multiplex PCR; in TCRdb, only in-frame clones are kept and a portion is missing. The sample lists approximately 200,000 clones; 65% to 85% were seen once. Source material: PBMCs. Receptors were obtained from a woman in her 30s in good health and CMV-seropositive. The CDR3 runs from the conserved cysteine through the conserved F or W. A D gene is named only where the DNA matches it firmly. The size field is filled for only some rows; it gives once, few, many or a size class.

j_call | clone_size | d_call | v_call | cdr3_aa | cdr3_nt
TRBJ2-7 | once | TRBD1 | TRBV5-1 | CASSLRTGISYEQYF | TGCGCCAGCAGCTTGAGGACAGGGATCTCCTACGAGCAGTACTTC
TRBJ1-5 | NA | NA | TRBV27 | CASSLRGQPQHF | TGTGCCAGCAGTTTAAGGGGTCAGCCCCAGCATTTT
TRBJ2-1 | few | NA | TRBV27 | CATLARNEQFF | TGTGCCACCTTAGCCCGTAATGAGCAGTTCTTC
TRBJ2-1 | once | NA | TRBV5-1 | CASSATSSAYNEQFF | TGCGCCAGCAGCGCCACTAGTTCCGCCTACAATGAGCAGTTCTTC
TRBJ2-7 | NA | NA | TRBV2 | CARIPQGSYEQYF | TGTGCCAGGATACCCCAGGGGTCGTACGAGCAGTACTTC
TRBJ2-3 | NA | TRBD1 | TRBV6-5 | CASFSAGQGIDTQYF | TGTGCCAGCTTTTCGGCGGGACAGGGAATAGATACGCAGTATTTT
TRBJ2-4 | NA | TRBD2 | TRBV15 | CATSRDNGREAVQYF | TGTGCCACCAGCAGAGATAATGGTCGGGAGGCAGTTCAGTACTTC
TRBJ1-5 | NA | NA | TRBV19 | CASSIRGGYQPQHF | TGTGCCAGTAGTATAAGGGGGGGCTATCAGCCCCAGCATTTT
TRBJ1-4 | few | TRBD1 | TRBV6-6 | CASSSIRTGTNEKLFF | TGTGCCAGCAGTTCGATCAGGACAGGGACGAATGAAAAACTGTTTTTT
TRBJ1-5 | once | NA | TRBV19 | CASSIGHSNQPQHF | TGTGCCAGTAGTATAGGGCACAGCAATCAGCCCCAGCATTTT
TRBJ1-1 | NA | TRBD1 | TRBV27 | CASSAHSGGTEAFF | TGTGCCAGCAGTGCACACTCAGGGGGCACTGAAGCTTTCTTT